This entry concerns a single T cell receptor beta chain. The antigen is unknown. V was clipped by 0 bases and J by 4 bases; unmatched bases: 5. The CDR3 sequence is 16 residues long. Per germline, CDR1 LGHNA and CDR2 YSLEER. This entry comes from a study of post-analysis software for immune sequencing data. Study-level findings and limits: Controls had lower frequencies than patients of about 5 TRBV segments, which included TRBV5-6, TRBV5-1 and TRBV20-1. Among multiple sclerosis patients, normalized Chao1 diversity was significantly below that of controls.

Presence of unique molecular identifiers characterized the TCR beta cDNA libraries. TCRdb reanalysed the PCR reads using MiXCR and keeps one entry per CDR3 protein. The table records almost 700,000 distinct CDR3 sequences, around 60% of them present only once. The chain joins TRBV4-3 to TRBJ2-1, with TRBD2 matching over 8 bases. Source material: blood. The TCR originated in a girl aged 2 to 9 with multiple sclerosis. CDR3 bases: TGCGCCAGCAGCCAAGAAACCGGGGGGGAGTACAATGAGCAGTTCTTC. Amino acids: CASSQETGGEYNEQFF.